This TCR beta chain originates from a study of OX40 agonist ivuxolimab in advanced cancers. The CDR3 has 17 amino acids. J lost 2 bases, V lost 3 bases, and 7 bases had no gene match. CDR1 is MNHEY and CDR2 is SMNVEV in the germline V gene (reference sequence). The table came from immunoSEQ multiplex PCR; TCRdb's copy has only in-frame clones and leaves some out. Found here are 55,000 to 85,000 clones, roughly 89% of them singletons; the top ten hold approximately 2.5%. This sequence originates from an adult with an advanced solid tumor such as melanoma, head and neck, liver or kidney cancer. The chain employs TRBV27 and TRBJ2-7, with 13 bases identical to TRBD2. The source was CD4+ or CD8+ T cells sorted from blood, collected in a trial of the OX40 agonist ivuxolimab. DNA for the CDR3: TGTGCCAGCAGTTTCTTTCCTACTAGCGGGGGGGCCTACGAGCAGTACTTC. Its translation: CASSFFPTSGGAYEQYF.